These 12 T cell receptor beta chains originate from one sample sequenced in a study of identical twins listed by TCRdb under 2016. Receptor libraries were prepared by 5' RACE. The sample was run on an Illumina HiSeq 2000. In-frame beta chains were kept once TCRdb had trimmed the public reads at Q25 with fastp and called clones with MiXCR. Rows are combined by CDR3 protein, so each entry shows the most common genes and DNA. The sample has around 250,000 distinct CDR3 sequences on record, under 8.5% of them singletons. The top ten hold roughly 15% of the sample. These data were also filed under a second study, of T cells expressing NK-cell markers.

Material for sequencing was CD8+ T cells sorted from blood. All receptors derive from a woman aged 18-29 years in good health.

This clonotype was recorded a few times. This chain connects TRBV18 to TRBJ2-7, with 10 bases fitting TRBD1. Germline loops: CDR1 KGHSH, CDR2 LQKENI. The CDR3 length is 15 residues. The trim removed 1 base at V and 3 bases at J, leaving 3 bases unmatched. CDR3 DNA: TGTGCCAGCTCACCACGACGGGACAGGGGCTACGAGCAGTACTTC. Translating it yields CASSPRRDRGYEQYF.

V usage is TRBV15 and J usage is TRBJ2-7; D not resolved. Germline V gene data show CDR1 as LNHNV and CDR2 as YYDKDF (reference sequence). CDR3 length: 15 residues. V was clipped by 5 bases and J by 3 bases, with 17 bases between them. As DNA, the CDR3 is TGTGCCACCAGCCCCAAAACGGCAGGCCTCTACGAGCAGTACTTC. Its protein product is CATSPKTAGLYEQYF. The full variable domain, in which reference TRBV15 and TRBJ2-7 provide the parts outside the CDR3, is DAMVIQNPRYQVTQFGKPVTLSCSQTLNHNVMYWYQQKSSQAPKLLFHYYDKDFNNEADTPDNFQSRRPNTSFCFLDIRSPGLGDTAMYLCATSPKTAGLYEQYFGPGTRLTVT.

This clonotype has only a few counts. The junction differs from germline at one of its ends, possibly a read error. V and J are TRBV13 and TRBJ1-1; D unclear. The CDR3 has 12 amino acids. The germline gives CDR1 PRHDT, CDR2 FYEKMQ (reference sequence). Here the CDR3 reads CASSLARQLESF. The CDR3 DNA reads TGTGCCAGCAGCTTAGCCCGCCAACTTGAAAGTTTT. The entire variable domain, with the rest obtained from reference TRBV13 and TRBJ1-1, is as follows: AAGVIQSPRHLIKEKRETATLKCYPIPRHDTVYWYQQGPGQDPQFLISFYEKMQSDKGSIPDRFSAQQFSDYHSELNMSSLELGDSALYFCASSLARQLESFGQGTRLTVV.

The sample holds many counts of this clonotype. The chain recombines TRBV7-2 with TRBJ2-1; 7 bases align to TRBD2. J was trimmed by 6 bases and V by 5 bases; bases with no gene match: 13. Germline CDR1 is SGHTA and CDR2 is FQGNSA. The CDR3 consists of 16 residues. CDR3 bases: TGTGCCAGCAGCCCTCCTTACGGGAGGATGATCAATGAGCAGTTCTTC. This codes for CASSPPYGRMINEQFF.

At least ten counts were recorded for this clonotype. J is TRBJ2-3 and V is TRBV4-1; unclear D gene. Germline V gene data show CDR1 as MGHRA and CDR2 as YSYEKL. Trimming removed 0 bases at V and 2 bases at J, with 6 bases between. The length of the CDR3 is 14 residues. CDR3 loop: CASSQDPITDTQYF. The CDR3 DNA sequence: TGCGCCAGCAGCCAAGACCCTATCACAGATACGCAGTATTTT.

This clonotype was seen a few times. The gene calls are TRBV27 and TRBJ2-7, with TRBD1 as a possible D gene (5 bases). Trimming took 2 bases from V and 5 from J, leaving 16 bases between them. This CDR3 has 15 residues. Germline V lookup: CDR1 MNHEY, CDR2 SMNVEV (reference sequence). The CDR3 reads CASSLRAGQDDEQYF. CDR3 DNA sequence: TGTGCCAGCAGTTTACGCGCAGGGCAGGACGACGAGCAGTACTTC.

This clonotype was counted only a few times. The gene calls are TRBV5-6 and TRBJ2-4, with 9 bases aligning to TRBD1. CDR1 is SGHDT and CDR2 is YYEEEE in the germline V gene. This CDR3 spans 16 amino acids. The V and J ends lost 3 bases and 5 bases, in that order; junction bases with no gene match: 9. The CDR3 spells CASSWGTGSLQNIQYF. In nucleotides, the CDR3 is TGTGCCAGCAGCTGGGGGACAGGGTCTTTGCAAAACATTCAGTACTTC.

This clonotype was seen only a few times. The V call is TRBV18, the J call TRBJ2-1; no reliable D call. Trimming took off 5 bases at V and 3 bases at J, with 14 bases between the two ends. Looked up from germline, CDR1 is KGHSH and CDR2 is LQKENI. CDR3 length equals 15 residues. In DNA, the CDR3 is TGTGCCAGCTCAGCCGACATACCCCTCTACAATGAGCAGTTCTTC. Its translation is CASSADIPLYNEQFF.

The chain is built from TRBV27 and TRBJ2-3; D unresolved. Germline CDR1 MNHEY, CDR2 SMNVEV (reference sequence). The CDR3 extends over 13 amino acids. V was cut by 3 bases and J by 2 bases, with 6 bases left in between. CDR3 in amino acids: CASSFVDTDTQYF. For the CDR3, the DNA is TGTGCCAGCAGTTTTGTCGACACAGATACGCAGTATTTT.

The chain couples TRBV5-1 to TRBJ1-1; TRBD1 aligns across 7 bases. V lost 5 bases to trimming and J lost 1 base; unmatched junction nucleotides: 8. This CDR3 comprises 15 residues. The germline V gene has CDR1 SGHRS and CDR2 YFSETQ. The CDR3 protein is CASSLEQGTNTEAFF. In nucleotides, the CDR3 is TGCGCCAGCAGTCTTGAACAGGGGACGAACACTGAAGCTTTCTTT.

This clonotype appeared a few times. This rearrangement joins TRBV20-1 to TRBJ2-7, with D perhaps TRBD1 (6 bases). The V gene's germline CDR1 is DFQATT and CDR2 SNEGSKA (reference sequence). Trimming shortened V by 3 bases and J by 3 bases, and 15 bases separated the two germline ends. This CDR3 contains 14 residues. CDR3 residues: CSARNRRTDYEQYF. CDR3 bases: TGCAGTGCTAGGAATAGGCGGACAGACTACGAGCAGTACTTC.

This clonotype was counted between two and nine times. DNA of the CDR3: TGTGCCAGCAGACCCCTAGCGGGAGAAGGCACCGGGGAGCTGTTTTTT. Its translation is CASRPLAGEGTGELFF. The chain is built from TRBV6-5 and TRBJ2-2; TRBD2 matches at 10 bases. V trimming: 6 bases; J trimming: 4 bases; junction bases outside the gene matches: 8. CDR3 length: 16 amino acids. The germline gives CDR1 MNHEY, CDR2 SVGAGI.